Listed here are 20 T cell receptor beta chains from one sample, sequenced in a study of CD8 T cells in Susac syndrome. After extraction with the RNeasy kit, about 0.5 to 1 ug of the RNA was reverse transcribed using random hexamers. One entry per CDR3 protein, called by TCRdb with MiXCR from the immunoSEQ multiplex PCR reads. The table includes tens of thousands of distinct CDR3 sequences, around 96% detected once. The sample was CD8+ T cells from PBMCs. The receptor source for this set is a human donor with Susac syndrome.

The chain is built from TRBV30 and TRBJ2-1; D possibly corresponds to TRBD1 (6 bases). The CDR3 has 12 residues. From germline, CDR1 is GTSNPN and CDR2 SVGIG (reference sequence). Trimming removed 1 base from V and 6 bases from J, with 7 bases in between. In DNA form, the CDR3 reads TGTGCCTGGAGTGCGGACAGCAATGAGCAGTTCTTC. Translation: CAWSADSNEQFF.

V is TRBV7-2 and J is TRBJ2-7, with 9 bases lining up with TRBD1. V dropped 5 bases and J dropped 2; count of bases not matched to a gene: 4. The CDR3 length is 14 residues. Germline-derived CDR1 and CDR2 are SGHTA and FQGNSA. The CDR3 loop is CASSNRDRAYEQYF. The CDR3 DNA is TGTGCCAGCAGCAACCGGGACAGGGCCTACGAGCAGTACTTC. Based on the CDR3 plus reference TRBV7-2 and TRBJ2-7, the full variable domain is GAGVSQSPSNKVTEKGKDVELRCDPISGHTALYWYRQSLGQGLEFLIYFQGNSAPDKSGLPSDRFSAERTGGSVSTLTIQRTQQEDSAVYLCASSNRDRAYEQYFGPGTRLTVT.

The CDR3 is CSAHGAELFAFF. CDR3 nucleotides: TGCAGTGCACACGGCGCAGAGCTTTTCGCTTTCTTT. The rearrangement uses TRBV20-1 and TRBJ1-1, with no clear D. CDR3 length: 12 amino acids. Between the trimmed V and J ends, which lost 6 bases and 11 bases, there was a span of 19 bases. Per the germline V gene, CDR1 is DFQATT and CDR2 is SNEGSKA (reference sequence).

The chain carries TRBV30 and TRBJ2-7; D tentatively reads TRBD1 or TRBD2 (5 bases each). Germline V lookup: CDR1 GTSNPN, CDR2 SVGIG (reference sequence). V lost 5 bases, J lost 0 bases, and 11 bases lay in between. The CDR3 spans 13 residues. This CDR3 is CAWGGRYSYEQYF. The CDR3 DNA sequence: TGTGCCTGGGGGGGACGGTACTCCTACGAGCAGTACTTC.

The chain couples TRBV19 to TRBJ1-5; no definite D call. This CDR3 has 13 amino acids. With 4 bases removed from V and 6 bases from J, the gap between germline ends came to 10 bases. The germline V gene encodes CDR1 LNHDA and CDR2 SQIVND (reference sequence). The CDR3 protein is CASSTPASQPQHF. CDR3 DNA: TGTGCCAGTAGTACCCCAGCGTCTCAGCCCCAGCATTTT. Combining the CDR3 with reference TRBV19 and TRBJ1-5 gives the whole variable domain DGGITQSPKYLFRKEGQNVTLSCEQNLNHDAMYWYRQDPGQGLRLIYYSQIVNDFQKGDIAEGYSVSREKKESFPLTVTSAQKNPTAFYLCASSTPASQPQHFGDGTRLSIL.

This chain joins TRBV20-1 and TRBJ2-7, with 10 bases fitting TRBD1. Germline assignment: CDR1 DFQATT and CDR2 SNEGSKA (reference sequence). The J segment lost 9 bases and the V segment lost 5 bases, leaving 13 bases of the junction unmatched. There are 14 residues in the CDR3. This CDR3 is CSAGVGDRGPGQYF. The CDR3 DNA sequence: TGCAGTGCTGGGGTGGGTGACAGGGGGCCTGGGCAGTACTTC.

The genes are TRBV9 and TRBJ2-3; no clear D gene. Germline V gene lookup returns CDR1 SGDLS and CDR2 YYNGEE. CDR3 length equals 13 residues. The ends were cut back, 4 bases at V and 6 bases at J, with 12 bases in the middle. The CDR3 DNA sequence: TGTGCCAGCAGCCCGGGCGAATGGGATACGCAGTATTTT. The encoded protein is CASSPGEWDTQYF.

The chain couples TRBV11-2 to TRBJ2-7, with a tentative D call TRBD2 (6 bases). Deletions cut 5 bases from V and 6 bases from J, with 11 bases between. The CDR3 loop spans 12 amino acids. Germline V gives CDR1 SGHAT, CDR2 FQNNGV. The CDR3 loop is CASSPDGGEQYF. For the CDR3, the DNA is TGTGCCAGCAGCCCGGACGGGGGCGAGCAGTACTTC.

V is TRBV5-6 and J is TRBJ1-1; unclear D gene. This CDR3 is built from 12 residues. V was cut by 0 bases and J by 8 bases, with 8 bases left in between. Germline lookup yields CDR1 SGHDT and CDR2 YYEEEE. The CDR3 region is CASSLVTSEAFF. For the CDR3, the DNA is TGTGCCAGCAGCTTGGTAACCTCGGAAGCTTTCTTT.

This chain joins TRBV20-1 and TRBJ1-1; D remains ambiguous. This CDR3 has 15 amino acids. CDR1 DFQATT and CDR2 SNEGSKA come from the germline V gene (reference sequence). Between the trimmed V and J ends, which lost 1 base and 1 base, there was a span of 13 bases. Here the CDR3 DNA reads TGCAGTGCTAGAGCACCAACTCGGACGAACACTGAAGCTTTCTTT. This codes for CSARAPTRTNTEAFF.

This chain joins TRBV7-9 and TRBJ1-4; D call uncertain. Germline values: CDR1 SEHNR, CDR2 FQNEAQ (reference sequence). V was clipped by 6 bases and J by 4 bases, with 6 bases between them. The CDR3 loop spans 12 amino acids. This chain's CDR3 is CASRALNEKLFF. CDR3 nucleotide sequence: TGTGCCAGCAGGGCCCTTAATGAAAAACTGTTTTTT.

The chain is built from TRBV2 and TRBJ2-5; a weak D match, TRBD2 (5 bases). This CDR3 is 12 amino acids long. The germline gives CDR1 SNHLY, CDR2 FYNNEI. V lost 8 bases to trimming and J lost 5 bases, with 12 bases between them. The CDR3 DNA is TGTGCCAGCGGGGATCAGCGGGAGACCCAGTACTTC. As protein: CASGDQRETQYF.

The rearrangement links TRBV5-4 to TRBJ1-2; tentative D call: TRBD1 (5 bases). Germline-derived CDR1 and CDR2 are SGHNT and YYREEE (reference sequence). The CDR3 runs 15 residues. V was shortened by 2 bases and J by 4 bases, with 15 bases between the two germline ends. CDR3 nucleotide sequence: TGTGCCAGCAGCTTCAAAGGGGCGCCTTCCTATGGCTACACCTTC. Its translation: CASSFKGAPSYGYTF.

The chain recombines TRBV3-1 with TRBJ2-5; TRBD2 might be the D (6 bases). There are 15 residues in the CDR3. In germline, CDR1 is LGHDT, CDR2 YNNKEL (reference sequence). V was pared by 0 bases and J by 5 bases, with 13 bases between. The CDR3 coding sequence is TGTGCCAGCAGCCAAGATTGGAGGGGCCAGGAGACCCAGTACTTC. It encodes CASSQDWRGQETQYF.

This chain uses TRBV7-2 with TRBJ1-1; maybe TRBD1 (6 bases). This CDR3 has 13 amino acids. V dropped 1 base and J dropped 7 bases, with 10 bases sitting between them. Germline V gene lookup returns CDR1 SGHTA and CDR2 FQGNSA. The CDR3 coding sequence is TGTGCCAGCAGCTTAGTGAGGGGGAATGAAGCTTTCTTT. The encoded protein is CASSLVRGNEAFF.

The genes are TRBV20-1 and TRBJ2-6; D might be TRBD2 (6 bases). Trimming cost V 4 bases and J 0 bases, with 16 bases left between them. Germline V gene sequence: CDR1 DFQATT, CDR2 SNEGSKA (reference sequence). This CDR3 region has 17 residues. The CDR3 coding sequence is TGCAGTGCTACGGCGGGGTCCTGGGGCTCTGGGGCCAACGTCCTGACTTTC. It encodes CSATAGSWGSGANVLTF.

The chain recombines TRBV7-8 with TRBJ2-5, with 9 bases fitting TRBD1. Trimming removed 5 bases from V and 4 bases from J; junction bases left unmatched: 5. Germline V lookup: CDR1 SGHVS, CDR2 FQNEAQ. The length of the CDR3 is 14 residues. The chain's CDR3 is CASSGRDRAETQYF. The CDR3 nucleotides read TGTGCCAGCAGCGGAAGGGACAGGGCAGAGACCCAGTACTTC.

The chain links TRBV20-1 to TRBJ2-2, with no clear D. Germline V CDR1 and CDR2: DFQATT, SNEGSKA (reference sequence). This CDR3 has 14 residues. V lost 3 bases and J 0 bases, leaving 8 bases between the germline ends. The CDR3 sequence: CSARGLTNTGELFF. DNA for the CDR3: TGCAGTGCTAGGGGGTTAACGAACACCGGGGAGCTGTTTTTT.

The sample holds one count of this clonotype. The gene calls are TRBV20-1 and TRBJ1-5; no clear D gene. V was shortened by 0 bases and J by 5 bases, with 14 bases between the two germline ends. Looked up from germline, CDR1 is DFQATT and CDR2 is SNEGSKA (reference sequence). The CDR3 has 15 amino acids. CDR3: CSARDPSGSHQPQHF. The CDR3 nucleotides read TGCAGTGCTAGAGATCCATCGGGGAGTCATCAGCCCCAGCATTTT.

The rearrangement joins TRBV20-1 to TRBJ1-1, with D unclear. V was pared by 2 bases and J by 3 bases, with 13 bases between. This CDR3 has 14 amino acids. Germline V lookup: CDR1 DFQATT, CDR2 SNEGSKA (reference sequence). The CDR3 DNA is TGCAGTGCTAGAAGGACGGTACGGGACACTGAAGCTTTCTTT. Encoded protein: CSARRTVRDTEAFF.